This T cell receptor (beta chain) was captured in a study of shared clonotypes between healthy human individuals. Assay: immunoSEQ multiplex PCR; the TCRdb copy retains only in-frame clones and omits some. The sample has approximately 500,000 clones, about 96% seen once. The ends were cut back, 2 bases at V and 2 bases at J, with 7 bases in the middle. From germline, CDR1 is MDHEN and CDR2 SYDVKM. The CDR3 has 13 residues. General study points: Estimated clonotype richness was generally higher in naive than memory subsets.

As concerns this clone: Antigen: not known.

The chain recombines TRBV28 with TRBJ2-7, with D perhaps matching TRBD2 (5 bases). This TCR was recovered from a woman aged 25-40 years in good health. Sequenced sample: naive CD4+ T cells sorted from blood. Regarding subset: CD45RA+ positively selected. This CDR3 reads CASSLTRAYEQYF. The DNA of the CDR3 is TGTGCCAGCAGTTTAACTAGGGCCTACGAGCAGTACTTC.